Listed here are 4 T cell receptor beta chains from one sample, sequenced in a study of vaccination and CD4 T cells after COVID-19. Cultured CD4+ T-cell DNA underwent Oncomine TCR Beta short-read sequencing. TCRdb fed the PCR reads into MiXCR, producing one record per CDR3 protein. The table has almost 25,000 distinct CDR3 sequences, approximately 56% seen once. Specified treatment: approximately nine-day PBMC culture with coronavirus spike peptide pools or control peptides (ViraFEST assay). No cognate antigen is known for these TCRs. Material: CD4+ T cells from blood, cultured in vitro. The receptors were gathered from a human donor who had recovered from COVID-19.

In DNA form, the CDR3 reads TGTGCCACCAGTGACCCGGACACTGAAGCTTTCTTT. Its protein is CATSDPDTEAFF. This rearrangement joins TRBV24-1 to TRBJ1-1; D is undetermined. CDR3 size: 12 residues. Germline values: CDR1 KGHDR, CDR2 SFDVKD. Trimming shortened V by 4 bases and J by 3 bases, and 5 bases separated the two germline ends.

The chain has TRBV28 and TRBJ2-3; 12 bases fit TRBD2. This CDR3 contains 18 residues. The V and J ends lost 7 bases and 7 bases, in that order; junction bases with no gene match: 18. The V gene's germline CDR1 is MDHEN and CDR2 SYDVKM. This CDR3 is CASTTEASGRANLNTQYF. DNA for the CDR3: TGTGCCAGCACTACCGAGGCTAGCGGGAGGGCCAATCTGAATACGCAGTATTTT.

This clonotype was seen a single time. The rearrangement joins TRBV2 to TRBJ2-5; tentative D call: TRBD2 (6 bases). CDR3 length: 11 residues. Germline loops: CDR1 SNHLY, CDR2 FYNNEI. V was cut by 9 bases and J by 5 bases, with 10 bases left in between. CDR3: CASSGGETQYF. In DNA, the CDR3 is TGTGCCAGTAGCGGTGGGGAGACCCAGTACTTC.

V usage is TRBV28 and J usage is TRBJ2-1, with 11 bases lining up with TRBD2. With 10 bases clipped from V and 8 bases from J, the junction kept 16 bases outside the gene matches. CDR3 length: 16 amino acids. Looked up from germline, CDR1 is MDHEN and CDR2 is SYDVKM. The chain's CDR3 is CAKFSLLAGDRDEQFF. The CDR3 DNA sequence: TGTGCCAAATTCTCCCTACTAGCGGGAGATCGGGATGAGCAGTTCTTC.